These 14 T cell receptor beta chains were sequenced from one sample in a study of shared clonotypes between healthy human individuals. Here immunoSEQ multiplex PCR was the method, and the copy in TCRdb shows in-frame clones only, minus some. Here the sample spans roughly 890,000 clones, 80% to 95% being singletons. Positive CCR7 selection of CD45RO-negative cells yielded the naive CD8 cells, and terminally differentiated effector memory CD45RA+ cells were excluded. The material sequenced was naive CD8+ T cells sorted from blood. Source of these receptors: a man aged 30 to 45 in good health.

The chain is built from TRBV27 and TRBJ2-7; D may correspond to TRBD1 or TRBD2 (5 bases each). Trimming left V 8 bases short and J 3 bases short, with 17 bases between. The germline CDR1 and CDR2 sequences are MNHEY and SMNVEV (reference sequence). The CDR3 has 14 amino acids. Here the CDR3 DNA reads TGTGCCAGCGGCCAGGGACCGATAGGCTACGAGCAGTACTTC. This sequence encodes CASGQGPIGYEQYF.

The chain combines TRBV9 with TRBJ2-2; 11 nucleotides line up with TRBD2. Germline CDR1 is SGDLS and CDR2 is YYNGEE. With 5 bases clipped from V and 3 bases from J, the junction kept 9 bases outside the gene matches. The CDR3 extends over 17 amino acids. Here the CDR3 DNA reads TGTGCCAGCAGAGACACTAGCGGGAGTGTGGACACCGGGGAGCTGTTTTTT. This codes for CASRDTSGSVDTGELFF.

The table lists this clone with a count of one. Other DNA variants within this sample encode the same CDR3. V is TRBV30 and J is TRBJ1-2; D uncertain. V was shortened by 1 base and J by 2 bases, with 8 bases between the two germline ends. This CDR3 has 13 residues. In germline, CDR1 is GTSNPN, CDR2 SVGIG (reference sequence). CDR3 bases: TGTGCCTGGAGTGACGGAGCCAACTATGGCTACACCTTC. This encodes CAWSDGANYGYTF. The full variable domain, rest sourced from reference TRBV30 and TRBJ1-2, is SQTIHQWPATLVQPVGSPLSLECTVEGTSNPNLYWYRQAAGRGLQLLFYSVGIGQISSEVPQNLSASRPQDRQFILSSKKLLLSDSGFYLCAWSDGANYGYTFGSGTRLTVV.

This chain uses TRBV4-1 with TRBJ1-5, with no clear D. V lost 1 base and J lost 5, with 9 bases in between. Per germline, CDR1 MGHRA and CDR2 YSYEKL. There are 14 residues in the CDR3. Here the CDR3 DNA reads TGCGCCAGCAGCCAAGCGCAGAACGATCAGCCCCAGCATTTT. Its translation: CASSQAQNDQPQHF.

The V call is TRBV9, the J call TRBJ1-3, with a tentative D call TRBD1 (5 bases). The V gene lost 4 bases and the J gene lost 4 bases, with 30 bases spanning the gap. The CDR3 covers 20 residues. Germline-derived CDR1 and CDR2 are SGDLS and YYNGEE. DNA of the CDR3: TGTGCCAGCAGCCTGGACTCTGGGCTCCTTGTGGCAGGGAGAGGAAACACCATATATTTT. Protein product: CASSLDSGLLVAGRGNTIYF.

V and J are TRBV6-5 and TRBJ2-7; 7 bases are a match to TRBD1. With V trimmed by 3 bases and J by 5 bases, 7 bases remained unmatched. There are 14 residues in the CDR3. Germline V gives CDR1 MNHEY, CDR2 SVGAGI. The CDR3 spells CASSYRQGYDEQYF. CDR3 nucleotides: TGTGCCAGCAGTTATAGACAGGGTTACGACGAGCAGTACTTC.

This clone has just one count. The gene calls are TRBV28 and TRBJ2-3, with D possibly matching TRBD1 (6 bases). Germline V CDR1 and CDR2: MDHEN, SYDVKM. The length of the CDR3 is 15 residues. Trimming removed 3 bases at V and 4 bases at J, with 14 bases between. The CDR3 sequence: CASSFLDRGPDTQYF. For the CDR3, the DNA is TGTGCCAGCAGTTTTTTGGACAGAGGCCCAGATACGCAGTATTTT.

The chain's CDR3 is CASSTRWHETQYF. The CDR3 region has the DNA TGTGCCAGCAGCACCAGATGGCATGAGACCCAGTACTTC. The chain couples TRBV6-5 to TRBJ2-5; D not resolved. The germline CDR1 and CDR2 sequences are MNHEY and SVGAGI. CDR3 length: 13 amino acids. Trimming shortened V by 6 bases and J by 5 bases, and 13 bases separated the two germline ends.

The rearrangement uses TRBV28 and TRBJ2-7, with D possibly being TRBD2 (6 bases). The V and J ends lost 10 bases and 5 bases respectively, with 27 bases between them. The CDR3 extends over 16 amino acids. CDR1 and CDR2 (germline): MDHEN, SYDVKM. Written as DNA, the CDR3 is TGTGCCACTTTACCCTTTACGAGGGAGGTTGAAGACGAGCAGTACTTC. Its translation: CATLPFTREVEDEQYF. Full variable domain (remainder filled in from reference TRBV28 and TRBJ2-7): DVKVTQSSRYLVKRTGEKVFLECVQDMDHENMFWYRQDPGLGLRLIYFSYDVKMKEKGDIPEGYSVSREKKERFSLILESASTNQTSMYLCATLPFTREVEDEQYFGPGTRLTVT.

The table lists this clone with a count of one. CDR3 loop: CASSLMTRGWTGELFF. In DNA form, the CDR3 reads TGTGCCAGCAGCTTGATGACTAGAGGGTGGACCGGGGAGCTGTTTTTT. V and J are TRBV5-6 and TRBJ2-2; D perhaps matches TRBD2 (6 bases). CDR3 length: 16 amino acids. V lost 1 base to trimming and J lost 5 bases, with 15 bases between them. Germline CDR1 and CDR2: SGHDT and YYEEEE.

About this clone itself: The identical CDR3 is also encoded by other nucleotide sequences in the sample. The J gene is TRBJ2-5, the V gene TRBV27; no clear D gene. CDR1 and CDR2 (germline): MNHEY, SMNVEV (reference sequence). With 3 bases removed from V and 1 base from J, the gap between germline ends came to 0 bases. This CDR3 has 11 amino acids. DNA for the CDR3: TGTGCCAGCAGTTTCCAAGAGACCCAGTACTTC. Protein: CASSFQETQYF.

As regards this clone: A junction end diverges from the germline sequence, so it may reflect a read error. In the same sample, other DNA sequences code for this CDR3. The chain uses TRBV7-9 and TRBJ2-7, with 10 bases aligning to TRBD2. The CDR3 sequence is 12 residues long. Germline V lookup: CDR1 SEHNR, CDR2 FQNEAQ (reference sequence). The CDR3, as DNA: TGTGCCAGCAGCCTAGCGGGAGACGAGCAGTACTTC. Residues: CASSLAGDEQYF.

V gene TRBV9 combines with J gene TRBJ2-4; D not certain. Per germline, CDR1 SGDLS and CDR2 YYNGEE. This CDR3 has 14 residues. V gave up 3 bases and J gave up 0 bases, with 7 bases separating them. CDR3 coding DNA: TGTGCCAGCAGCGATGGGATAGCCAAAAACATTCAGTACTTC. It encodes CASSDGIAKNIQYF.

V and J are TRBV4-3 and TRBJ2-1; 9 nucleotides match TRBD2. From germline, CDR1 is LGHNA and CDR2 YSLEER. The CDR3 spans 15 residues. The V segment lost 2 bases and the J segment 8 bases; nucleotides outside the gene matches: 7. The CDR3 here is CASSQLAGPGDEQFF. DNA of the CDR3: TGCGCCAGCAGCCAACTAGCGGGACCTGGCGATGAGCAGTTCTTC.